A single sample is the source of the 20 T cell receptor beta chains below, sequenced in a study of early T cells in non-severe SARS-CoV-2 infection. MiXCR, applied by TCRdb to the 5' RACE reads, yields one record per CDR3 protein. This sample has about 19,000 distinct CDR3 sequences, with around 6.1% found just once. Sequencing used whole blood. The receptors were sampled from an adult who was a healthcare worker with PCR-confirmed SARS-CoV-2 infection or an uninfected control (not recorded which).

This clonotype was detected a few times. V is TRBV3-1 and J is TRBJ2-2, with TRBD2 identical over 9 bases. Germline CDR1 and CDR2: LGHDT and YNNKEL (reference sequence). This CDR3 is built from 16 residues. Trimming cost V 0 bases and J 6 bases; bases outside gene matches: 5. The CDR3 here is CASSQDLGLAAGELFF. The DNA for the CDR3 is TGTGCCAGCAGCCAAGATTTGGGACTAGCCGCCGGGGAGCTGTTTTTT.

Ten or more counts support this clonotype. The chain has TRBV11-2 and TRBJ1-3; D is perhaps TRBD1 (6 bases). The CDR3 extends over 16 amino acids. The germline V gene encodes CDR1 SGHAT and CDR2 FQNNGV. V was clipped by 3 bases and J by 1 base, with 13 bases between them. CDR3 sequence (DNA): TGTGCCAGCAGCTTCCTATTACAGGGATCTGGAAACACCATATATTTT. This gives the protein CASSFLLQGSGNTIYF.

This clonotype was counted many times. This chain links TRBV24-1 with TRBJ2-1; TRBD1 agrees at 10 bases. The CDR3 covers 15 residues. Germline assignment: CDR1 KGHDR and CDR2 SFDVKD. V trimming: 4 bases; J trimming: 7 bases; junction bases outside the gene matches: 6. CDR3 bases: TGTGCCACCAGTGAGGCCGGGACAGGGGAAAATGAGCAGTTCTTC. It yields the protein CATSEAGTGENEQFF.

This clonotype was seen ten or more times. The chain is built from TRBV7-9 and TRBJ2-7; 10 bases fit TRBD2. V gave up 7 bases and J gave up 0 bases; unmatched junction bases: 3. The CDR3 contains 14 residues. The germline CDR1 and CDR2 sequences are SEHNR and FQNEAQ (reference sequence). CDR3 coding DNA: TGTGCCAGCACTCCTAGCGGGAGCTCCTACGAGCAGTACTTC. Protein sequence: CASTPSGSSYEQYF.

Many counts were recorded for this clonotype. The rearrangement uses TRBV28 and TRBJ2-1; D ambiguous. V was clipped by 4 bases and J by 0 bases, with 19 bases between them. Germline loops: CDR1 MDHEN, CDR2 SYDVKM. This CDR3 has 18 residues. Written as DNA, the CDR3 is TGTGCCAGCAGTTCCCACCTGGCTACCGTGAGCTCCTACAATGAGCAGTTCTTC. The encoded protein is CASSSHLATVSSYNEQFF.

The chain has TRBV5-1 and TRBJ1-1; tentatively, D is TRBD1 (5 bases). Deletions cut 2 bases from V and 5 bases from J, with 13 bases between. Germline values: CDR1 SGHRS, CDR2 YFSETQ. The CDR3 totals 14 residues. Written as DNA, the CDR3 is TGCGCCAGCAGCTTAGATGGGACGAAGACTGAAGCTTTCTTT. Amino acid sequence: CASSLDGTKTEAFF.

This clonotype was detected ten times or more. This chain joins TRBV11-2 and TRBJ2-3; the match to TRBD2 covers 7 bases. Per the germline V gene, CDR1 is SGHAT and CDR2 is FQNNGV. The CDR3 totals 17 residues. Trimming at V came to 4 bases and at J to 4 bases, leaving 14 bases not matched to a gene. In nucleotides, the CDR3 is TGTGCCAGCAGCTCCTCCTTCGCGGGAGCTATGGCAGATACGCAGTATTTT. This codes for CASSSSFAGAMADTQYF.

The sample holds many counts of this clonotype. The gene calls are TRBV25-1 and TRBJ2-5, with D tentatively TRBD1 or TRBD2 (7 bases each). The length of the CDR3 is 16 residues. Germline V gene lookup returns CDR1 MGHDK and CDR2 SYGVNS. Trimming stripped 3 bases from V and 5 bases from J, with 19 bases between. The chain's CDR3 is CASSDEGLPGGETQYF. DNA for the CDR3: TGTGCCAGCAGTGACGAGGGACTACCAGGGGGGGAGACCCAGTACTTC. Full variable domain (rest looked up from reference TRBV25-1 and TRBJ2-5): EADIYQTPRYLVIGTGKKITLECSQTMGHDKMYWYQQDPGMELHLIHYSYGVNSTEKGDLSSESTVSRIRTEHFPLTLESARPSHTSQYLCASSDEGLPGGETQYFGPGTRLLVL.

The sample holds many counts of this clonotype. V and J are TRBV6-1 and TRBJ1-6, with unresolved D. The V end lost 3 bases, the J end lost 3 bases, and 18 bases lay between the germline ends. The germline V gene has CDR1 MNHNS and CDR2 SASEGT. The CDR3 runs 18 residues. The CDR3 DNA reads as TGTGCCAGCAGTGAGGGGTCCCTTGAGAAGATCTATAATTCACCCCTCCACTTT. This codes for CASSEGSLEKIYNSPLHF.

In its sample, this clonotype was seen many times. The CDR3, as DNA: TGTGCCAGCAGTTTAGGAGACTATGGCTACACCTTC. Amino acid sequence: CASSLGDYGYTF. The chain recombines TRBV28 with TRBJ1-2; D gene ambiguous. Germline CDR1 reads MDHEN; CDR2 reads SYDVKM. The CDR3 consists of 12 residues. V lost 2 bases and J 3 bases, leaving 4 bases between the germline ends.

This clonotype has more than one count but fewer than ten. V is TRBV20-1 and J is TRBJ2-1; the D is unclear. CDR1 and CDR2 from the germline V gene are DFQATT and SNEGSKA (reference sequence). The V and J ends lost 1 base and 7 bases respectively, with 11 bases between them. There are 13 residues in the CDR3. CDR3 protein: CSARARMGNEQFF. In DNA form, the CDR3 reads TGCAGTGCTAGAGCCCGGATGGGGAATGAGCAGTTCTTC.

This clonotype showed up many times. V and J are TRBV5-8 and TRBJ2-5, with TRBD1 matching 7 bases. CDR3 length: 12 residues. Unmatched junction bases numbered 1, after V lost 0 bases and J lost 8 bases. Germline V lookup: CDR1 SGHTS, CDR2 YDEGEE. The CDR3 here is CASSLGQGTQYF. In DNA form, the CDR3 reads TGTGCCAGCAGCTTGGGACAGGGAACCCAGTACTTC.

The chain joins TRBV20-1 to TRBJ1-1; 7 nucleotides match TRBD1. This CDR3 comprises 14 residues. Unmatched junction bases numbered 3, after V lost 0 bases and J lost 2 bases. Per the germline V gene, CDR1 is DFQATT and CDR2 is SNEGSKA (reference sequence). The CDR3 spells CSARDHRGNTEAFF. The CDR3 nucleotides are TGCAGTGCTAGAGATCACAGGGGAAACACTGAAGCTTTCTTT.

Only a few counts were recorded for this clonotype. V and J are TRBV7-9 and TRBJ2-3; D may be TRBD1 or TRBD2 (5 bases each). There are 15 residues in the CDR3. CDR1 and CDR2 from the germline V gene are SEHNR and FQNEAQ (reference sequence). The V end was cut by 5 bases, the J end by 1 base, with 13 bases between. DNA of the CDR3: TGTGCCAGCAGCACGGGACCTCGTGGCACAGATACGCAGTATTTT. Its translation is CASSTGPRGTDTQYF.

This clonotype came up many times. In nucleotides, the CDR3 is TGTGCCAGCAGTCTTGCGGGAAACCGCGAGCAGTACTTC. Residues: CASSLAGNREQYF. The V call is TRBV27, the J call TRBJ2-7; D may be TRBD2 (6 bases). This CDR3 region has 13 residues. V shed 5 bases and J shed 6 bases, with 14 bases lying between them. In germline, CDR1 is MNHEY, CDR2 SMNVEV (reference sequence).

This clonotype was counted at least ten times. The V and J genes are TRBV30 and TRBJ1-1; no clear D gene. Germline values: CDR1 GTSNPN, CDR2 SVGIG (reference sequence). The CDR3 sequence is 14 residues long. Trimming cost V 0 bases and J 1 base, with 9 bases left between them. The CDR3 DNA follows: TGTGCCTGGAGTGTACTACAAAAGAACACTGAAGCTTTCTTT. It is translated as CAWSVLQKNTEAFF.

This clonotype qualifies as medium-sized. This chain joins TRBV7-9 and TRBJ1-1; D is possibly TRBD1 (5 bases). This CDR3 is built from 15 residues. Germline CDR1 SEHNR, CDR2 FQNEAQ (reference sequence). The V gene lost 1 base and the J gene lost 3 bases, with 12 bases spanning the gap. The CDR3 loop reads CASSLGQGLDTEAFF. In DNA, the CDR3 is TGTGCCAGCAGCTTAGGCCAGGGATTGGACACTGAAGCTTTCTTT. Using reference TRBV7-9 and TRBJ1-1 for the parts outside the CDR3, the full variable domain is DTGVSQNPRHKITKRGQNVTFRCDPISEHNRLYWYRQTLGQGPEFLTYFQNEAQLEKSRLLSDRFSAERPKGSFSTLEIQRTEQGDSAMYLCASSLGQGLDTEAFFGQGTRLTVV.

V usage is TRBV12-3 or TRBV12-4 and J usage is TRBJ2-7; no definite D call. The CDR3 is 14 amino acids. The germline V and J ends were trimmed by 8 bases and 0 bases, with 14 bases remaining between them. CDR3 sequence reads: CASSEAVFSYEQYF. CDR3 nucleotides: TGTGCCAGCTCCGAGGCAGTTTTCTCCTACGAGCAGTACTTC.

Ten or more counts support this clonotype. The CDR3 DNA reads as TGTGCCAGTAGTGGGGCCCCCGCGGTGGGTGAGCAGTTCTTC. Protein sequence: CASSGAPAVGEQFF. This chain joins TRBV19 and TRBJ2-1, with a tentative D call TRBD1 (5 bases). The V end was cut by 5 bases, the J end by 9 bases, with 17 bases between. CDR3 length equals 14 residues. Germline CDR1 LNHDA, CDR2 SQIVND (reference sequence). Together with reference TRBV19 and TRBJ2-1, the CDR3 gives the full variable domain: DGGITQSPKYLFRKEGQNVTLSCEQNLNHDAMYWYRQDPGQGLRLIYYSQIVNDFQKGDIAEGYSVSREKKESFPLTVTSAQKNPTAFYLCASSGAPAVGEQFFGPGTRLTVL.

The table lists this clonotype with many counts. The V and J genes are TRBV5-5 and TRBJ1-4; D ambiguous. The CDR3 is 15 residues long. V dropped 4 bases and J dropped 3 bases, with 13 bases sitting between them. Germline assignment: CDR1 SGHKS and CDR2 YYEKEE (reference sequence). The CDR3 here is CASSLDGKSNEKLFF. Here the CDR3 DNA reads TGTGCCAGCAGCCTAGACGGGAAGTCTAATGAAAAACTGTTTTTT.